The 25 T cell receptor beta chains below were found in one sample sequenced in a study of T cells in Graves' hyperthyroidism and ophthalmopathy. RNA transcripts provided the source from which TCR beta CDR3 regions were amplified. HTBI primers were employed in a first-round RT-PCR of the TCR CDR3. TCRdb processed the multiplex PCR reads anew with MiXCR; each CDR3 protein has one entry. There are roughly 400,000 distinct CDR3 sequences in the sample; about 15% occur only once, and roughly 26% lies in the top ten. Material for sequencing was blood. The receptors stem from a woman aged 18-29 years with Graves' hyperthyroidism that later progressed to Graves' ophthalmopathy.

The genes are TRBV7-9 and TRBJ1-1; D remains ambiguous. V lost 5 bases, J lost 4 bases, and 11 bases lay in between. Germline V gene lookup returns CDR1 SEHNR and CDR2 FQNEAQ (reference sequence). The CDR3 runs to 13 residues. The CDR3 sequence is CASSPRELTEAFF. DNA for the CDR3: TGTGCCAGCAGCCCCCGAGAGCTCACTGAAGCTTTCTTT.

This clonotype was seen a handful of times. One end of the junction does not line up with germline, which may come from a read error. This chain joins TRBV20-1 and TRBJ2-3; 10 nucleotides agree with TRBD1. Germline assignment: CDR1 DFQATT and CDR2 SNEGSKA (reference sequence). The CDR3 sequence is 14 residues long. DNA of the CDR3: TGCGGTGCTAAGGACAGGGGGAGCACAGATACGCAGTATTTT. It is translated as CGAKDRGSTDTQYF.

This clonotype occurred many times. The CDR3 sequence is CASSLSSGSKTQYF. The CDR3 DNA reads TGTGCCAGCAGTCTCTCTAGCGGGAGCAAGACCCAGTACTTC. The chain carries TRBV28 and TRBJ2-5; 10 bases fit TRBD2. The CDR3 extends over 14 amino acids. The ends lost 5 bases at V and 6 bases at J; junction bases unmatched: 6. Germline CDR1 MDHEN, CDR2 SYDVKM.

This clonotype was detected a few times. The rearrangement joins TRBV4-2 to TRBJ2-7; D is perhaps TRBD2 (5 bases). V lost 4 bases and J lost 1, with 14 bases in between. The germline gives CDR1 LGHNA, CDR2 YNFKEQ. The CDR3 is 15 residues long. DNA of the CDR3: TGTGCCAGCAGCCCCCGGGAAGGGCGGTCCTACGAGCAGTACTTC. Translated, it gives CASSPREGRSYEQYF.

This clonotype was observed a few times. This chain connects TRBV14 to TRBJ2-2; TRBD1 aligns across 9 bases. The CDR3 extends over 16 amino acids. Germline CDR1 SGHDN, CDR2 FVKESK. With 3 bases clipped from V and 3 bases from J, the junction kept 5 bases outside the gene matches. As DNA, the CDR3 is TGTGCCAGCAGCCAGCTACAGGGGGCATACACCGGGGAGCTGTTTTTT. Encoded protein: CASSQLQGAYTGELFF.

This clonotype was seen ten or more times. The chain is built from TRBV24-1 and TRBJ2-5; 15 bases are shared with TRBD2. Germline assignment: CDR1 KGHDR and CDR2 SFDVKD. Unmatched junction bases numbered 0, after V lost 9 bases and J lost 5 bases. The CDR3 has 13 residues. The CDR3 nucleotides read TGTGCCACCGGGACTAGCGGGAGGGAGACCCAGTACTTC. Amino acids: CATGTSGRETQYF.

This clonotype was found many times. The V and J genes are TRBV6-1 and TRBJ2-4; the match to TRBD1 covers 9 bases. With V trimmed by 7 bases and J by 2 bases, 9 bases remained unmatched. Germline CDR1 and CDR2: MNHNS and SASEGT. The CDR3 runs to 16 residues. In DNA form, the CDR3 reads TGTGCCAGCAAAGCCGGGACAGGGTCTTCCAAAAACATTCAGTACTTC. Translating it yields CASKAGTGSSKNIQYF.

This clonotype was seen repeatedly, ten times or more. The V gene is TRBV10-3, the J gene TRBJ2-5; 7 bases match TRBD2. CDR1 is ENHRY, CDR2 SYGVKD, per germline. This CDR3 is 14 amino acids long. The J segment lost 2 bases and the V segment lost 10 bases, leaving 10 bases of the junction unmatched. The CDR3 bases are TGTGCCACCTGTGACAGCGGGGTTCAAGAGACCCAGTACTTC. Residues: CATCDSGVQETQYF.

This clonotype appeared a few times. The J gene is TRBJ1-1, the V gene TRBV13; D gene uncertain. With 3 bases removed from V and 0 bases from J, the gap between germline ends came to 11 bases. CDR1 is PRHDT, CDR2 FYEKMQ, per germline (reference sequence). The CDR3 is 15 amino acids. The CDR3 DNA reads TGTGCCAGCAGCTTTCTGTTGAGGTTGAACACTGAAGCTTTCTTT. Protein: CASSFLLRLNTEAFF.

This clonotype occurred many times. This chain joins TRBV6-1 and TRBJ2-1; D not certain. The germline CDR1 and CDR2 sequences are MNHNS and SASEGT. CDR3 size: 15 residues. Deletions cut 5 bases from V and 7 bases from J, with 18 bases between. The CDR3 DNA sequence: TGTGCCAGCAGTCCTGGCCCTACCCGGCGAAATGAGCAGTTCTTC. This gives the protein CASSPGPTRRNEQFF.

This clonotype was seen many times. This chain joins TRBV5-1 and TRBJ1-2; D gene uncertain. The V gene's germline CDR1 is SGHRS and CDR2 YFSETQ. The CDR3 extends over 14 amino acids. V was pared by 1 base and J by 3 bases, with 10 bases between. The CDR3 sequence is CASSLSGSDYGYTF. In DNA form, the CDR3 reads TGCGCCAGCAGCTTGAGTGGTTCGGACTATGGCTACACCTTC. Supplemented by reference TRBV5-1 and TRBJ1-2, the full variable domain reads KAGVTQTPRYLIKTRGQQVTLSCSPISGHRSVSWYQQTPGQGLQFLFEYFSETQRNKGNFPGRFSGRQFSNSRSEMNVSTLELGDSALYLCASSLSGSDYGYTFGSGTRLTVV.

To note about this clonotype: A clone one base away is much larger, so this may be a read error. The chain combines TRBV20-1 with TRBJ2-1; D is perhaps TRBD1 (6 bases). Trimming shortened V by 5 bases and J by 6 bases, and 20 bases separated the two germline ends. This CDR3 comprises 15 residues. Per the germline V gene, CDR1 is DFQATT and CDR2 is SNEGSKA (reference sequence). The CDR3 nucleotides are TGCAGTGCTCCACGACAGGTTCGAGGCTGCAATGAGCAGTTCTTC. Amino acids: CSAPRQVRGCNEQFF.

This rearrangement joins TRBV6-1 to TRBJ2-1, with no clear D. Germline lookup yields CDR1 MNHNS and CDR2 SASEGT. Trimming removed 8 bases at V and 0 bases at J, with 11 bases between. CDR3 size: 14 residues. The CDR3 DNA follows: TGTGCCAGCTGGGCGCGGAGCTCCTACAATGAGCAGTTCTTC. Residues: CASWARSSYNEQFF.

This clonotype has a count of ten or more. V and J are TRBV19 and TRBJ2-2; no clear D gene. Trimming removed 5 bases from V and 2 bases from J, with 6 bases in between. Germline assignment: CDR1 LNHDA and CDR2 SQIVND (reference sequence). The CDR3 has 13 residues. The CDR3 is CASSGQNTGELFF. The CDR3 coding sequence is TGTGCCAGTAGTGGGCAAAACACCGGGGAGCTGTTTTTT.

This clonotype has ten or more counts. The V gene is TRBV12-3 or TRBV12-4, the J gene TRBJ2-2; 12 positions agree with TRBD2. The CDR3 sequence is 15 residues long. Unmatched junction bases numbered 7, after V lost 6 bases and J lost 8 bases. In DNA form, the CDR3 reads TGTGCCAGCAGCCGACTAGCGGGAGTATCGGGGGAGCTGTTTTTT. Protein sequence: CASSRLAGVSGELFF.

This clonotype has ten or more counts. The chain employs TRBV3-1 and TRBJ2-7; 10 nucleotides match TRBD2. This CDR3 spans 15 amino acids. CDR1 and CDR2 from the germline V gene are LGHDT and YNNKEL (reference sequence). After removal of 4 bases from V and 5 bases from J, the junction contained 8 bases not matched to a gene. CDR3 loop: CASSRHSGRRDEQYF. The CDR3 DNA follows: TGTGCCAGCAGCCGTCATAGCGGGAGGAGGGACGAGCAGTACTTC.

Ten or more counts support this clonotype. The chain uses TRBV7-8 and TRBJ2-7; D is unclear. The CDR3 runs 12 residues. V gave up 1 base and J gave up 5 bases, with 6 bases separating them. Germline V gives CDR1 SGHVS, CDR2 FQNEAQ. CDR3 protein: CASSLVLHEQYF. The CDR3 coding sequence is TGTGCCAGCAGCTTAGTGCTTCACGAGCAGTACTTC.

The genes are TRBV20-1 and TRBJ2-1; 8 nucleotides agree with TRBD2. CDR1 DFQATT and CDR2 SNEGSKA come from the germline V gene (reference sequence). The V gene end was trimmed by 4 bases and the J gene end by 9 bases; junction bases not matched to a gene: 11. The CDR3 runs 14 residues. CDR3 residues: CSAKGRAGVTEQFF. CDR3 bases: TGCAGTGCTAAAGGGCGAGCGGGAGTAACTGAGCAGTTCTTC.

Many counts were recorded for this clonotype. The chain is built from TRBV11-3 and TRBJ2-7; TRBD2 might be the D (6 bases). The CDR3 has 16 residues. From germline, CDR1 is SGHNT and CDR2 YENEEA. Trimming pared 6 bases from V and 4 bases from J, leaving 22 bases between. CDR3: CASRDDTGEDWYEQYF. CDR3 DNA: TGTGCCAGCAGAGACGACACGGGGGAGGATTGGTACGAGCAGTACTTC.

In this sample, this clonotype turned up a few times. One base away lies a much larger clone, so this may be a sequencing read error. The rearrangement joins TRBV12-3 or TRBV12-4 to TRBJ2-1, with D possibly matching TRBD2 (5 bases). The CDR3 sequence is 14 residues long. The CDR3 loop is CASSQVSGSNERFF. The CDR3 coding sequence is TGTGCCAGCAGCCAAGTAAGCGGAAGTAATGAGCGGTTCTTC.

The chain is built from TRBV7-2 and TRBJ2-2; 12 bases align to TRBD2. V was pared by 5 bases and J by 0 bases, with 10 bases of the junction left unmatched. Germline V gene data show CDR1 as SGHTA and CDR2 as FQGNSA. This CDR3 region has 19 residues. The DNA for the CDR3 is TGTGCCAGCAGCGCCGGACTAGCGGGAATCATCGCGAACACCGGGGAGCTGTTTTTT. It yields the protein CASSAGLAGIIANTGELFF.

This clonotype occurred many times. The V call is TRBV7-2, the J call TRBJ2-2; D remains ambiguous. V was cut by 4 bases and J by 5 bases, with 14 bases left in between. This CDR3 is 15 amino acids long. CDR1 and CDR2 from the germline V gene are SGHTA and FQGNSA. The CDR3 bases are TGTGCCAGCAGCTACTCTTCGGACCTGACCGGGGAGCTGTTTTTT. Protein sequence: CASSYSSDLTGELFF.

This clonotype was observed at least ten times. CDR3 residues: CASSSGLAGVYTQYF. The DNA of the CDR3 is TGTGCCAGCAGCTCGGGACTAGCGGGAGTGTATACGCAGTATTTT. This chain joins TRBV7-9 and TRBJ2-3, with 14 bases aligning to TRBD2. The CDR3 is 15 residues long. Germline CDR1 reads SEHNR; CDR2 reads FQNEAQ (reference sequence). Losses at the gene ends were 4 bases for V and 7 bases for J; bases not matched to a gene: 4. Full variable domain (missing parts from reference TRBV7-9 and TRBJ2-3): DTGVSQNPRHKITKRGQNVTFRCDPISEHNRLYWYRQTLGQGPEFLTYFQNEAQLEKSRLLSDRFSAERPKGSFSTLEIQRTEQGDSAMYLCASSSGLAGVYTQYFGPGTRLTVL.

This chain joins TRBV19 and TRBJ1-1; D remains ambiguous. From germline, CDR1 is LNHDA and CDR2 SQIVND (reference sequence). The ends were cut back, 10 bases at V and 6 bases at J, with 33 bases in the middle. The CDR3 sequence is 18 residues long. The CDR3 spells CATLETALFRDGEAEAFF. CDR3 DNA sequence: TGTGCCACCCTTGAAACCGCCTTGTTTCGAGATGGGGAGGCTGAAGCTTTCTTT.

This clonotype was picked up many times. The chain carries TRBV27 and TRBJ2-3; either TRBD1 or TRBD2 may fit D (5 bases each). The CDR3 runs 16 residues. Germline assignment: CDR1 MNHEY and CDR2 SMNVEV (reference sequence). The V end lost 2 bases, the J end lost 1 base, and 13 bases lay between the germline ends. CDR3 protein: CASSLTREAGTDTQYF. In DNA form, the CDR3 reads TGTGCCAGCAGTTTAACCAGGGAAGCGGGCACAGATACGCAGTATTTT.